Following are 22 T cell receptor beta chains from one sample sequenced in a study of CD8+ T cells in alopecia areata. Cells that came from pooled cutaneous lymph nodes were sorted using CD4, CD8alpha, NKG2D, NKG2ACE and other markers. Once RNA had been extracted, it was reverse transcribed into cDNA to act as the sequencing template. Sequenced by immunoSEQ multiplex PCR; TCRdb stores in-frame clones only, minus some. Found here are 200,000 to 300,000 clones, no singletons; the ten largest cover 1.2%. Material: CD4+ T cells sorted from a lymph node. These receptors came from a C3H/HeJ mouse with alopecia areata. For the strain, the MHC haplotype given is H2-k.

This clone has only a few counts. Mouse names are used for the genes. The read ends 3 residues shy of where the CDR3 ends; the end is completed using the germline J gene. This specimen includes other DNA sequences encoding the same CDR3. The chain links TRBV19 to TRBJ1-6; D ambiguous. TRBJ1-6 is placed among ORFs of uncertain function. Germline CDR1 reads FNHDT; CDR2 reads SITEND (reference sequence). V lost 0 bases and J lost 0, with 4 bases in between. The CDR3 consists of 15 residues. CDR3 DNA, as far as it was read: TGTGCCAGCAGTATAGACAATTCCTATAATTCGCCC. Protein product: CASSIDNSYNSP. The whole CDR3 region reads CASSIDNSYNSPLYF.

Note on this clone: All gene names here are mouse names. The read falls 4 residues short of the CDR3 end, and the missing part is taken from the germline J gene. J is TRBJ2-7 and V is TRBV13-3; D gene unclear. Germline V gene lookup returns CDR1 NNHDY and CDR2 SYVADS. The V gene lost 2 bases and the J gene lost 1 base, with 4 bases spanning the gap. The CDR3 is made up of 12 amino acids. The CDR3 is CASSDWSYEQYF. The sequenced part of the CDR3 DNA is TGTGCCAGCAGTGACTGGTCCTAT.

Turning to this clone: The gene names here belong to mouse. Read sequence stops 4 residues before the CDR3 end, and the germline J gene provides the missing end. This chain links TRBV13-3 with TRBJ2-7, with 9 bases matching TRBD1. The germline gives CDR1 NNHDY, CDR2 SYVADS. Trimming took 5 bases from V and 2 from J; bases not matched to a gene: 5. The CDR3 is made up of 14 amino acids. CDR3 residues: CASRGTGWTYEQYF. The DNA read from the CDR3 is TGTGCCAGCAGAGGGACAGGGTGGACCTAT.

This clone turned up a few times. Genes here carry mouse names. The CDR3 end falls 4 residues outside the read, so it is completed with the germline J gene. The chain carries TRBV13-1 and TRBJ2-7, with TRBD2 matching over 7 bases. Germline V gene sequence: CDR1 NSHNY, CDR2 SYGAGN. The CDR3 loop spans 14 amino acids. V was clipped by 5 bases and J by 0 bases; unmatched bases: 5. The part of the CDR3 DNA that was read is TGTGCCAGCAGCGCGGGACTGAGCTCCTAT. As protein: CASSAGLSSY. The complete CDR3 sequence is CASSAGLSSYEQYF.

This clone came up a few times. Gene labels here are mouse ones. The read terminates 4 residues ahead of where the CDR3 ends, so the germline J gene completes it. V usage is TRBV4 and J usage is TRBJ2-1; possibly TRBD2 for D (7 bases). The CDR3 length is 14 residues. CDR1 and CDR2 from the germline V gene are LGHDT and YNNKQL (reference sequence). V was clipped by 5 bases and J by 6 bases, with 14 bases between them. CDR3 loop: CASSPRGALAEQFF. The CDR3 bases that were read are TGTGCCAGCAGCCCCCGGGGGGCGCTTGCT.

This clone was seen only a few times. Gene labels here are mouse ones. The read falls 4 residues short of the CDR3 end, and the missing part is taken from the germline J gene. The chain links TRBV17 to TRBJ2-5; 8 bases fit TRBD1. This CDR3 is built from 17 residues. Germline V gives CDR1 MNHDT, CDR2 YYDKIL. The V and J ends lost 4 bases and 1 base, in that order; junction bases with no gene match: 10. CDR3 loop: CASSTGGRRGDQDTQYF. The covered CDR3 bases are TGTGCTAGCAGTACAGGGGGCAGACGGGGGGACCAAGAC.

As regards this clone: Mouse germline and gene names are used. The read terminates 4 residues ahead of where the CDR3 ends, so the germline J gene completes it. The same CDR3 is also encoded by other DNA sequences in this sample. The V and J genes are TRBV13-2 and TRBJ1-2, with TRBD1 as a possible D gene (6 bases). CDR1 and CDR2 (germline): NNHNN, SYGAGS (reference sequence). Trimming removed 3 bases from V and 2 bases from J, with 11 bases in between. The CDR3 runs 14 residues. CDR3 loop: CASGVGTTNSDYTF. The DNA read from the CDR3 is TGTGCCAGCGGTGTCGGGACAACTAACTCC.

This clone was seen repeatedly, ten times or more. All gene names here are mouse names. The read halts 4 residues ahead of the CDR3 end, with the missing end drawn from the germline J gene. The chain uses TRBV5 and TRBJ2-5; a possible D gene is TRBD1 (7 bases). The CDR3 covers 14 residues. CDR1 is LGHNA, CDR2 YNLKQL, per germline (reference sequence). Here the CDR3 reads CASSPGEGADTQYF. The part of the CDR3 DNA that was read is TGTGCCAGCAGCCCCGGGGAGGGGGCGGAC.

This clone was observed a few times. Gene names denote mouse genes. The CDR3 goes on 4 residues after the read ends, and that part is filled in from the germline J gene. This sample includes further DNA sequences coding for the same CDR3. V is TRBV5 and J is TRBJ2-4, with 10 positions matching TRBD2. CDR1 is LGHNA, CDR2 YNLKQL, per germline (reference sequence). This CDR3 is 14 amino acids long. CDR3 loop: CASSQGTGGNTLYF. The DNA read from the CDR3 is TGTGCCAGCAGCCAAGGGACTGGGGGAAAC.

This clone was counted only a few times. Gene labels here are mouse ones. Read coverage stops 3 residues before the CDR3 terminus; the germline J gene supplies the remainder. The gene calls are TRBV13-1 and TRBJ1-6; 9 bases agree with TRBD1. TRBJ1-6 is sorted into the ORF group, with uncertain function. CDR1 and CDR2 from the germline V gene are NSHNY and SYGAGN. The CDR3 runs 14 residues. The V segment lost 7 bases and the J segment 6 bases; nucleotides outside the gene matches: 5. The CDR3: CASAPGQGNSPLYF. CDR3 bases read: TGTGCCAGCGCTCCGGGACAGGGTAATTCGCCC.

Notes on this clone: Mouse names are used for the genes. The read ends 4 residues early relative to the CDR3; the germline J gene fills the gap. The gene calls are TRBV31 and TRBJ1-1; D not certain. The CDR3 loop spans 12 amino acids. The germline V gene has CDR1 GKSSPN and CDR2 SITVG. V was shortened by 2 bases and J by 0 bases, with 4 bases between the two germline ends. The part of the CDR3 DNA that was read is TGTGCCTGGAGTGGTGCAAACACA. This codes for CAWSGANT. Given in full, the CDR3 is CAWSGANTEVFF.

In regard to this clone: Mouse gene names apply. Coverage ceases 4 residues before the CDR3 finishes, and the germline J gene fills in the end. The chain combines TRBV13-1 with TRBJ2-7; the match to TRBD2 covers 10 bases. V lost 0 bases and J lost 0; bases outside the gene matches: 6. CDR3 length: 17 amino acids. Germline CDR1 NSHNY, CDR2 SYGAGN. The CDR3 is CASSDDWGGRSSYEQYF. The CDR3 DNA, read in part, is TGTGCCAGCAGTGATGACTGGGGGGGAAGGAGCTCCTAT.

In this sample, this clone turned up a few times. The germline and genes are mouse ones. The read terminates 4 residues ahead of where the CDR3 ends, so the germline J gene completes it. The chain carries TRBV19 and TRBJ2-7; the D gene is possibly TRBD1 (5 bases). V lost 1 base and J lost 0, with 8 bases in between. This CDR3 region has 14 residues. CDR1 and CDR2 (germline): FNHDT, SITEND (reference sequence). The CDR3 loop reads CASSITTVSYEQYF. The sequenced part of the CDR3 DNA is TGTGCCAGCAGTATAACGACAGTCTCCTAT.

As concerns this clone: Genes and germline come from the mouse. The read stops 4 residues short of the end of the CDR3; the missing end is completed from the germline J gene. Other DNA sequences in this sample translate to the same CDR3. The V and J genes are TRBV5 and TRBJ2-3; 8 positions match TRBD1. The ends lost 0 bases at V and 0 bases at J; junction bases unmatched: 2. Germline assignment: CDR1 LGHNA and CDR2 YNLKQL (reference sequence). The CDR3 length is 16 residues. The CDR3 DNA, read in part, is TGTGCCAGCAGCCAAGAAGGACAGGGAAGTGCAGAA. It codes for CASSQEGQGSAE. The entire CDR3 reads CASSQEGQGSAETLYF.

This clone was seen only a few times. Germline and genes here are mouse. The sequenced fragment ends 4 residues before the CDR3 boundary, so the rest is inferred from the germline J gene. The chain recombines TRBV4 with TRBJ2-2, with TRBD2 matching 7 bases. Germline loops: CDR1 LGHDT, CDR2 YNNKQL (reference sequence). The CDR3 has 14 residues. V was pared by 6 bases and J by 0 bases, with 1 base of the junction left unmatched. Partial CDR3 DNA: TGTGCCAGCAGACTGGGGTCAAACACCGGG. Protein sequence: CASRLGSNTG. The whole CDR3 protein reads CASRLGSNTGQLYF. The full variable domain, its missing parts supplied by reference TRBV4 and TRBJ2-2, is ETAVFQTPNYHVTQVGNEVSFNCKQTLGHDTMYWYKQDSKKLLKIMFSYNNKQLIVNETVPRRFSPQSSDKAHLNLRIKSVEPEDSAVYLCASRLGSNTGQLYFGEGSKLTVL.

Note on this clone: Genes and germline come from the mouse. Read sequence stops 4 residues before the CDR3 end, and the germline J gene provides the missing end. This chain uses TRBV13-3 with TRBJ2-3; D is perhaps TRBD2 (6 bases). V lost 3 bases and J 0 bases, leaving 11 bases between the germline ends. CDR1 is NNHDY, CDR2 SYVADS, per germline. The CDR3 is 15 amino acids. CDR3 protein: CASSVGLTSAETLYF. CDR3 bases read: TGTGCCAGCAGTGTGGGACTTACTAGTGCAGAA.

This clone was recorded a few times. Germline and genes: mouse. The CDR3 end falls 4 residues outside the read, so it is completed with the germline J gene. The chain uses TRBV13-3 and TRBJ2-2, with TRBD1 matching 12 bases. The CDR3 runs 16 residues. From germline, CDR1 is NNHDY and CDR2 SYVADS. V shed 4 bases, J shed 5 bases, and the junction held 6 bases outside the gene matches. The sequenced part of the CDR3 DNA is TGTGCCAGCAGTCCCCGGGACAGGGGGCGGACCGGG. Encoded protein: CASSPRDRGRTG. The whole CDR3 protein reads CASSPRDRGRTGQLYF.

This clone came up a few times. Germline and genes here are mouse. The read gets to within 4 residues of the CDR3 end, and the germline J gene fills in the rest. The V gene is TRBV31, the J gene TRBJ2-3, with 9 nucleotides matching TRBD2. Germline V gives CDR1 GKSSPN, CDR2 SITVG. The V segment lost 3 bases and the J segment 0 bases; nucleotides outside the gene matches: 4. The CDR3 extends over 15 amino acids. CDR3 loop: CAWSGGLGSAETLYF. The CDR3 bases that were read are TGTGCCTGGAGCGGGGGACTGGGTAGTGCAGAA.

This clone was detected only a few times. The germline and genes are mouse ones. The read stops 4 residues short of the end of the CDR3; the missing end is completed from the germline J gene. The V call is TRBV5, the J call TRBJ2-3; 9 bases agree with TRBD1. Germline trimming cut 2 bases from V and 3 bases from J; bases unmatched to any gene: 9. Germline V gene data show CDR1 as LGHNA and CDR2 as YNLKQL (reference sequence). CDR3 length: 17 amino acids. CDR3 loop: CASSQWGTGWGAETLYF. CDR3 DNA (partial): TGTGCCAGCAGCCAATGGGGGACAGGGTGGGGGGCAGAA.

This clone came up a few times. Mouse gene names and germline throughout. Read data end 4 residues before the CDR3 end; the end is taken from the germline J gene. The gene calls are TRBV13-2 and TRBJ2-2, with TRBD2 identical over 13 bases. The junction had 7 bases not matched to a gene; V was cut back by 5 bases and J by 3 bases. CDR1 NNHNN and CDR2 SYGAGS come from the germline V gene (reference sequence). The length of the CDR3 is 17 residues. The CDR3 DNA, read in part, is TGTGCCAGCGGAGCCGGACTGGGGGGGCTGGACACCGGG. It encodes CASGAGLGGLDTG. The entire CDR3 sequence reads CASGAGLGGLDTGQLYF.

At least ten counts were recorded for this clone. Gene names denote mouse genes. The read ends 4 residues shy of where the CDR3 ends; the end is completed using the germline J gene. This rearrangement joins TRBV17 to TRBJ2-5, with D possibly TRBD2 on 5 matching bases. CDR3 size: 14 residues. Germline CDR1 reads MNHDT; CDR2 reads YYDKIL. Trimming shortened V by 2 bases and J by 1 base, and 7 bases separated the two germline ends. The CDR3 is CASSRSGDQDTQYF. CDR3 DNA (partial): TGTGCTAGCAGTAGAAGTGGGGACCAAGAC.

About this clone itself: The gene symbols are mouse symbols. The CDR3 extends 4 residues past the end of the read, so its final part is completed from the germline J gene. This chain joins TRBV19 and TRBJ1-1; D may be TRBD1 (6 bases). This CDR3 region has 14 residues. Germline loops: CDR1 FNHDT, CDR2 SITEND (reference sequence). CDR3 DNA (partial): TGTGCCAGCAGAGAGAGCATCGGGACAACA. Translated, it gives CASRESIGTT. The full CDR3 is CASRESIGTTEVFF.